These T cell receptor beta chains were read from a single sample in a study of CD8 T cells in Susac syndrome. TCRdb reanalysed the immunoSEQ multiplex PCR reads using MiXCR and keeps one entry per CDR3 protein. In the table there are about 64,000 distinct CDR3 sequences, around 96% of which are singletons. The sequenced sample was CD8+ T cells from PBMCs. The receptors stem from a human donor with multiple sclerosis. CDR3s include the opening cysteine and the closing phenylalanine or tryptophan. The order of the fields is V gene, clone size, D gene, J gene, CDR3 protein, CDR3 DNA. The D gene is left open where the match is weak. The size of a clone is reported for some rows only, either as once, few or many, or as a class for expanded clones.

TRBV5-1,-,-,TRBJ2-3,CASSRMEGTDTQYF,TGCGCCAGCAGCCGCATGGAGGGCACAGATACGCAGTATTTT
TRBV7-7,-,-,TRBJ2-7,CASSPNKDSYEQYF,TGTGCTAGCAGCCCGAACAAGGACTCCTACGAGCAGTACTTC
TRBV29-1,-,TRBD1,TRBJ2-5,CSVDGQGEETQYF,TGCAGCGTTGACGGTCAGGGGGAGGAGACCCAGTACTTC
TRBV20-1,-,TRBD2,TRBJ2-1,CSAPKAGGPNEQFF,TGCAGTGCTCCTAAAGCGGGAGGGCCCAATGAGCAGTTCTTC
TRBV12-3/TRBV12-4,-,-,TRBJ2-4,CASSGGGRSDIQYF,TGTGCCAGCAGTGGAGGAGGGAGGTCGGACATTCAGTACTTC
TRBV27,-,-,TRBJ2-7,CASSLYGGGGYEQYF,TGTGCCAGCAGTTTATACGGGGGAGGGGGCTACGAGCAGTACTTC
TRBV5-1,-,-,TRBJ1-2,CASSGGPNYGYTF,TGCGCCAGCAGCGGGGGTCCTAACTATGGCTACACCTTC
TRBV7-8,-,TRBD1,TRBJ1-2,CASSLGEGAFGYTF,TGTGCCAGCAGCTTAGGGGAGGGGGCGTTTGGCTACACCTTC
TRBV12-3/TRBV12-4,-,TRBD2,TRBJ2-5,CASSFGAGGPLETQYF,TGTGCCAGCAGTTTCGGTGCGGGGGGGCCTTTAGAGACCCAGTACTTC
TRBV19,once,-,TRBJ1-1,CASSIDVDTQNTEAFF,TGTGCCAGTAGTATAGATGTGGACACCCAGAACACTGAAGCTTTCTTT